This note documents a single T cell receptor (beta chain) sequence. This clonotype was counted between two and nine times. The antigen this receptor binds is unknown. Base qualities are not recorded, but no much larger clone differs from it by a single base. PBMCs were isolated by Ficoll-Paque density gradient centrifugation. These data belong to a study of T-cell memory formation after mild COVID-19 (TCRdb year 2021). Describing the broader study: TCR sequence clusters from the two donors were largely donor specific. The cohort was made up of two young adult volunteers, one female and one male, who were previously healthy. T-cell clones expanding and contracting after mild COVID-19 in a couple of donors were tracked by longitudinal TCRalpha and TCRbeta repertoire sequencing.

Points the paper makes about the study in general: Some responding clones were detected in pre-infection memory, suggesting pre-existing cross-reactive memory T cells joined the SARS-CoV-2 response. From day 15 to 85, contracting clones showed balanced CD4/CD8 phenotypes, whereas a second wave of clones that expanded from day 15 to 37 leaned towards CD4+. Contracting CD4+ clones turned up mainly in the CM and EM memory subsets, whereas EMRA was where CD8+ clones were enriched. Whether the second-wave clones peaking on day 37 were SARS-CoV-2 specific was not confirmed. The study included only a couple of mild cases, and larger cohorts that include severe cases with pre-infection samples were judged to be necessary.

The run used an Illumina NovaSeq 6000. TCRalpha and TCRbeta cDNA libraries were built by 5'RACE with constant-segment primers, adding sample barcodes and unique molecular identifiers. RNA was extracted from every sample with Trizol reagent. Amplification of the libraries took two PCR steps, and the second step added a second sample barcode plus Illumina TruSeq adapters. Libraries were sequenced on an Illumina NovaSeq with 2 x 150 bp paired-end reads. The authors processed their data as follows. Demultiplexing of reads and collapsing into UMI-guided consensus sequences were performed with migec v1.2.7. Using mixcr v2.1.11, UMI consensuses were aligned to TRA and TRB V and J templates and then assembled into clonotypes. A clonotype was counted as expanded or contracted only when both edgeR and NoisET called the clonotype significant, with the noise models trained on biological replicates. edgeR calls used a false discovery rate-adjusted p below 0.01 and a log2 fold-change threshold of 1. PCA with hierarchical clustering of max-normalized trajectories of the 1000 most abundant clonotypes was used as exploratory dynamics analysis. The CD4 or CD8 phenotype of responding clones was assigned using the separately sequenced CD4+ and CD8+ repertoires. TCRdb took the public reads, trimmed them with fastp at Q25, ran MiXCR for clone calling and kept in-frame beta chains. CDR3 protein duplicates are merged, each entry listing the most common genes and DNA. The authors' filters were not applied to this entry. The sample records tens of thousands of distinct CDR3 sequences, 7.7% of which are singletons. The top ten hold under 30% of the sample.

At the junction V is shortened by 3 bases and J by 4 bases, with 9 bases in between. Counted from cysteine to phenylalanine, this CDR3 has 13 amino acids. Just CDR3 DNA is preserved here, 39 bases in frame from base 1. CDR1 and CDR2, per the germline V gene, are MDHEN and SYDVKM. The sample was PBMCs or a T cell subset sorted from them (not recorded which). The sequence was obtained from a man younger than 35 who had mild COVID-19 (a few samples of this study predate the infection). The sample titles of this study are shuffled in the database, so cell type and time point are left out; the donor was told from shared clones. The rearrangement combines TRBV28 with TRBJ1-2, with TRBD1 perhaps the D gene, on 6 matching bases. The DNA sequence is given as TGTGCCAGCAGTTTCGACAGGCGCTATGGCTACACCTTC. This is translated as CASSFDRRYGYTF.